These 12 T cell receptor beta chains were all obtained from the same sample, sequenced in a study of CD8 T cells in ankylosing spondylitis. Study findings and constraints: It appeared that ankylosing spondylitis blood was characterized by a TCR beta motif of under ten highly homologous variants.

What these receptors recognize is not known. TCRdb ran MiXCR on the 5' RACE reads and lists one entry per CDR3 protein. The table has fewer than 550,000 distinct CDR3 sequences, over 4% seen once; the top ten hold roughly 3.5%. The source material was blood, either unsorted or a sorted T cell fraction (not recorded which). The origin of the receptors is a male donor with ankylosing spondylitis.

In this sample, this clonotype turned up many times. The V call is TRBV4-3, the J call TRBJ1-1; 8 bases are shared with TRBD1. Trimming at V came to 0 bases and at J to 1 base, leaving 4 bases not matched to a gene. Germline V gene lookup returns CDR1 LGHNA and CDR2 YSLEER. CDR3 length: 16 residues. The CDR3 region is CASSQDTGTGNTEAFF. CDR3 coding DNA: TGCGCCAGCAGCCAAGACACCGGGACAGGGAACACTGAAGCTTTCTTT.

In its sample, this clonotype was seen many times. The rearrangement joins TRBV7-9 to TRBJ2-1; D remains ambiguous. Trimming stripped 3 bases from V and 7 bases from J, with 7 bases between. Germline V lookup: CDR1 SEHNR, CDR2 FQNEAQ (reference sequence). This CDR3 contains 12 residues. The CDR3 DNA is TGTGCCAGCAGCTTTAATTCGAATGAGCAGTTCTTC. Protein sequence: CASSFNSNEQFF.

The chain links TRBV11-2 to TRBJ2-2; a weak D match, TRBD2 (6 bases). Germline-derived CDR1 and CDR2 are SGHAT and FQNNGV. Trimming took 2 bases from V and 3 from J, leaving 16 bases between them. This CDR3 is 17 amino acids long. CDR3 in amino acids: CASSLLGGPGDTGELFF. Written as DNA, the CDR3 is TGTGCCAGCAGCTTATTGGGAGGCCCTGGGGACACCGGGGAGCTGTTTTTT. Filled out from reference TRBV11-2 and TRBJ2-2, the complete variable domain reads EAGVAQSPRYKIIEKRQSVAFWCNPISGHATLYWYQQILGQGPKLLIQFQNNGVVDDSQLPKDRFSAERLKGVDSTLKIQPAKLEDSAVYLCASSLLGGPGDTGELFFGEGSRLTVL.

This clonotype has at least ten counts. The rearrangement links TRBV7-9 to TRBJ2-3; D possibly uses TRBD1 or TRBD2 (5 bases each). This CDR3 comprises 16 residues. Germline CDR1 is SEHNR and CDR2 is FQNEAQ (reference sequence). Trimming took off 1 base at V and 5 bases at J, with 16 bases between the two ends. DNA for the CDR3: TGTGCCAGCAGCTTAGACCTCCGGGACCCAGAAGATACGCAGTATTTT. Translating gives CASSLDLRDPEDTQYF.

This clonotype has ten or more counts. V usage is TRBV20-1 and J usage is TRBJ1-4, with D uncertain. The CDR3 is 12 residues long. The germline V gene has CDR1 DFQATT and CDR2 SNEGSKA (reference sequence). Trimming took off 4 bases at V and 4 bases at J, with 7 bases between the two ends. CDR3 nucleotide sequence: TGCAGTGCTATCGAGTTTAATGAAAAACTGTTTTTT. Translated: CSAIEFNEKLFF.

This clonotype was seen repeatedly, ten times or more. The rearrangement joins TRBV20-1 to TRBJ1-5; tentatively, D is TRBD1 (5 bases). Germline-derived CDR1 and CDR2 are DFQATT and SNEGSKA (reference sequence). This CDR3 comprises 15 residues. Trimming removed 1 base at V and 5 bases at J, with 15 bases between. The CDR3 sequence: CSARGGVDGYQPQHF. The CDR3 DNA follows: TGCAGTGCTAGAGGGGGGGTAGACGGATATCAGCCCCAGCATTTT.

This clonotype came up many times. The rearrangement links TRBV19 to TRBJ2-5, with TRBD2 as a possible D gene (5 bases). There are 14 residues in the CDR3. Germline V CDR1 and CDR2: LNHDA, SQIVND (reference sequence). V lost 3 bases, J lost 2 bases, and 10 bases lay in between. CDR3 amino acids: CASSIYSGQETQYF. CDR3 in DNA: TGTGCCAGTAGTATCTACTCGGGACAAGAGACCCAGTACTTC.

The genes are TRBV24-1 and TRBJ2-1; 13 bases map to TRBD2. The germline gives CDR1 KGHDR, CDR2 SFDVKD. Unmatched junction bases numbered 9, after V lost 4 bases and J lost 4 bases. The CDR3 is 18 amino acids. The CDR3 is CATSDPGTSGIDYNEQFF. Here the CDR3 DNA reads TGTGCCACCAGTGACCCCGGGACTAGCGGGATCGATTACAATGAGCAGTTCTTC.

At least ten counts were recorded for this clonotype. V and J are TRBV6-1 and TRBJ2-1; the match to TRBD2 covers 13 bases. Germline V CDR1 and CDR2: MNHNS, SASEGT. After removal of 11 bases from V and 6 bases from J, the junction contained 10 bases not matched to a gene. This CDR3 region has 15 residues. CDR3 nucleotide sequence: TGTGCCCCCCTTAGTGGACTAGCGGGAGTCAATGAGCAGTTCTTC. This gives the protein CAPLSGLAGVNEQFF.

About this clonotype: This may come from a read error, since a much larger clone is one base off. This chain uses TRBV6-1 with TRBJ2-4, with a possible D match to TRBD1 (5 bases). Trimming removed 6 bases from V and 0 bases from J, with 6 bases in between. The CDR3 has 13 residues. The germline CDR1 and CDR2 sequences are MNHNS and SASEGT. The CDR3 sequence is CASSRVAKNIQYF. The CDR3 DNA reads TGTGCCAGCAGCAGGGTAGCCAAAAACATTCAGTACTTC.

This clonotype showed up just a few times. The chain carries TRBV7-9 and TRBJ2-7; tentative D call: TRBD1 (6 bases). V gave up 1 base and J gave up 2 bases, with 9 bases separating them. This CDR3 comprises 14 residues. Germline V lookup: CDR1 SEHNR, CDR2 FQNEAQ (reference sequence). CDR3 DNA: TGTGCCAGCAGCTTAGACAGGGACCCCTACGAGCAGTACTTC. Translating gives CASSLDRDPYEQYF.

The V and J genes are TRBV30 and TRBJ2-1; TRBD1 is a possible D gene (5 bases). Germline loops: CDR1 GTSNPN, CDR2 SVGIG (reference sequence). The CDR3 loop spans 16 amino acids. The V end was cut by 1 base, the J end by 3 bases, with 16 bases between. CDR3 bases: TGTGCCTGGAGTGGATTGACAGCTCGCTTCTACAATGAGCAGTTCTTC. Its translation is CAWSGLTARFYNEQFF.